Sequencing of this T cell receptor beta chain was carried out in a study of robustness of blood B and T cell sequencing (dated by TCRdb to 2016 to 2019). As for the study more broadly: The study aimed to determine how much peripheral blood is needed to reliably characterize an individual's TCRbeta and IgG repertoires. Each of the 10 or so independently drawn blood samples had its TCRbeta and IgG repertoires measured. As technical replicates, two replicate TCRbeta cDNA libraries were made from one shared RNA pool taken from a single 10 ml draw. Overall study outcomes, separate from this receptor: The 1,000 most abundant TCRbeta clonotypes from the pooled draws were found in every single 10 ml sample. Evidence of cross-contamination, likely caused by batch processing, was seen in one pair of TCRbeta libraries, and the UMI-sequence pairs shared between the two libraries were removed. EDTA tubes required immediate fractionation, limiting use in multi-site collections. Between the technical replicate libraries, 90% to 95% of the top 10,000 TCRbeta clonotypes in one library were also present in the other library. A full plateau was not reached by TCRbeta rarefaction curves, suggesting under-sequencing or many low-abundance clonotypes. Combining 3 or 4 tubes (roughly 28-45 ml blood) brought coverage of the top 10,000 TCRbeta clonotypes close to saturation. No improvement in the overlap of rare TCRbeta clonotypes was observed when tubes were pooled, implying that much larger blood volumes would be needed for rare TCRbeta clonotypes to be captured.

The germline V gene gives CDR1 as MNHNS and CDR2 as SASEGT. The CDR3 goes from the cysteine to the phenylalanine over 15 residues. Only the CDR3 region is kept as DNA, spanning 45 bases read in frame from base 1. V is clipped by 6 bases and J by 7 bases, and the sequence between their germline boundaries is 19 bases long. To note about this clonotype: Its antigen is not yet known. No base-level quality is on record; no much larger clone is a single base apart.

mRNA, which captures expressed receptors, was used instead of genomic DNA for quantification of TCRbeta repertoires. Without cell sorting, buffy coat leukocytes were collected into Trizol, and RNA was extracted using the Direct-zol RNA MiniPrep Plus kit. EDTA blood tubes were centrifuged immediately at 4°C to separate plasma, buffy coat and red blood cells. The library was produced with PCR. Sequencing instrument: Illumina MiSeq. Synthesis of cDNA relied on SMARTScribe reverse transcriptase together with a 5' template-switch oligo that added a universal priming site. Each cDNA molecule was tagged by a 12-nucleotide random unique molecular identifier (UMI) carried on the template-switch oligo. During reverse transcription, TCRbeta transcripts were targeted using chain-specific reverse primers. Uracil DNA glycosylase treatment removed residual template-switch adapters, and cDNA was purified with a Qiagen MinElute kit. The first PCR used KAPA HiFi HotStart ReadyMix for approximately 25 cycles, split across four 50 ul reactions with step-out primers. First-round PCR products were gel-purified before further amplification. Illumina Nextera adapters were added in a second approximately 8-cycle PCR, after which libraries were purified and pooled. The UMI barcode for each TCRbeta molecule was captured by a 50-nucleotide 5' read. Processing in the source paper ran as follows. Using the MIGEC toolkit, reads were grouped by UMI into consensus reads. PEAR was used to merge forward and reverse consensus reads into final reads. A custom decontamination script removed identical UMI-sequence pairs shared across libraries, treating them as cross-sample contamination. MIGMAP, a wrapper around IgBLAST, was used for V(D)J assignment and CDR3 extraction. TCR clonotypes were defined by identical V gene, J gene and CDR3 amino acid sequence; CDR1 and CDR2 were not sequenced. The raw public reads went through TCRdb reprocessing: fastp at Q25, MiXCR clone calling, in-frame beta chains kept. Identical CDR3 proteins give one entry, which carries the most common genes and DNA. These V and J calls derive from TCRdb rather than the authors' analysis. The sample records 1,800 or so distinct CDR3 sequences, 49% of which are singletons. Around 40% of the sample is held by the ten biggest clonotypes.

The sample was peripheral blood. The sequence links TRBV6-1 to TRBJ2-1, and perhaps TRBD1 as D gene, on 7 matching bases. The sequence was collected from a human donor in good health. The CDR3 in this case is CASRVTGEVWNEQFF. The sequenced DNA: TGTGCCAGCAGAGTTACAGGGGAGGTGTGGAATGAGCAGTTCTTC.